This T cell receptor (beta chain) was found in a study of blood T cells in healthy people across ages. The CDR3 loop spans 14 amino acids. V dropped 5 bases and J dropped 2 bases, with 13 bases sitting between them. CDR1 DFQATT and CDR2 SNEGSKA come from the germline V gene (reference sequence). The authors ran a second PCR of about 6 to 12 cycles using a sample-barcoded 5' primer and a J-beta primer mix. One entry per CDR3 protein results from TCRdb running MiXCR on the 5' RACE reads. The profile shows some 690,000 distinct CDR3 sequences, 22% of them singletons. Material: blood. The chain is built from TRBV20-1 and TRBJ1-5; no reliable D call. This clonotype originated in a man aged 70-80 years in good health. CDR3 DNA sequence: TGCAGTGCTCTGAACTGGGCCGGCAATCAGCCCCAGCATTTT. Protein product: CSALNWAGNQPQHF.